The 3 T cell receptor beta chains below come from one sample, sequenced in a study of T cells in Graves' hyperthyroidism and ophthalmopathy. There were TCR beta CDR3 regions amplified from RNA transcripts. The HTBI primer set served for first-round RT-PCR of the TCR CDR3. TCRdb reprocessed the multiplex PCR reads with MiXCR, giving one entry per CDR3 protein. The sample yields about 300,000 distinct CDR3 sequences, roughly 19% seen once. The sample was blood. The receptors come from a man aged 50-59 years with Graves' ophthalmopathy.

The table lists this clonotype with many counts. This chain uses TRBV28 with TRBJ2-7; weak D call: TRBD1 (6 bases). CDR3 length equals 15 residues. Germline V gives CDR1 MDHEN, CDR2 SYDVKM. V was trimmed by 5 bases and J by 1 base, leaving 15 bases between them. CDR3 nucleotides: TGTGCCAGCAGTACAGGGCGAGGGTCGTCCTACGAGCAGTACTTC. This encodes CASSTGRGSSYEQYF.

This clonotype occurred many times. The V call is TRBV12-3 or TRBV12-4, the J call TRBJ1-2, with D unresolved. V dropped 4 bases and J dropped 4 bases, with 4 bases sitting between them. The CDR3 is made up of 11 amino acids. CDR3 sequence reads: CASSSLYGYTF. CDR3 nucleotide sequence: TGTGCCAGCAGTTCCCTCTATGGCTACACCTTC.

V and J are TRBV19 and TRBJ1-1, with a tentative D call TRBD1 (6 bases). Germline CDR1 reads LNHDA; CDR2 reads SQIVND (reference sequence). The V end was cut by 7 bases, the J end by 4 bases, with 19 bases between. The CDR3 has 15 residues. The CDR3: CASKRGGLGATEAFF. Here the CDR3 DNA reads TGTGCCAGTAAGCGAGGGGGGTTGGGGGCCACTGAAGCTTTCTTT.